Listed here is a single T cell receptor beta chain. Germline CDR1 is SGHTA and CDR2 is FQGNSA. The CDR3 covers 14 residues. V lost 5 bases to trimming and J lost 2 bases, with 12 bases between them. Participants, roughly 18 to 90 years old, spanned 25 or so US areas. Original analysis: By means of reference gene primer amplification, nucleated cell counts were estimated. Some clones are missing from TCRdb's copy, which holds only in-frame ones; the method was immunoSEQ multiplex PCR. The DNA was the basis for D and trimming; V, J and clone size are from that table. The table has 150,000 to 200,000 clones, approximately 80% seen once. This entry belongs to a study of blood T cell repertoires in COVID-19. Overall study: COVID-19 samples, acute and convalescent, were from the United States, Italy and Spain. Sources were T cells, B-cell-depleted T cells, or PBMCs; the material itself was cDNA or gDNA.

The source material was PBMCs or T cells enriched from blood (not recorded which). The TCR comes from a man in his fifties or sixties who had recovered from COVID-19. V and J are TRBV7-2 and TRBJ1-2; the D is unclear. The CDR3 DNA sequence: TGTGCCAGCAGCGTGGGAGGCGTCAACTATGGCTACACCTTC. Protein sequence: CASSVGGVNYGYTF.